This record looks at one TCR beta chain sequence and its context. The antigen is unknown. This entry is derived from a study of CXCR3-negative and CXCR3-positive naive CD8 T cells. Findings and limits, study-wide: CXCR3-positive naive cells carried more hydrophobic TRB CDR3s than CXCR3-negative ones.

The method, 5' RACE with UMI labels, was used to prepare the TRB cDNA libraries. TCRdb re-called the 5' RACE reads and catalogs CDR3 proteins one per entry, DNA excluded. The listing contains around 95,000 distinct CDR3 sequences. CDR3 length equals 14 residues. Germline-derived CDR1 and CDR2 are SGHDN and FVKESK. The receptor's source is a human donor in good health. Some clones in this sample may be carry-over from other donors' samples. This chain joins TRBV14 and TRBJ1-1. The specimen was naive CXCR3+ CD8+ T cells from blood. Subset specified: CD45RO-CCR7+CD27+CD95- naive CD8+ T cells expressing CXCR3 (TNR3+). CDR3 protein: CASSQDYGSPEAFF. Full variable domain (remainder filled in from reference TRBV14 and TRBJ1-1): EAGVTQFPSHSVIEKGQTVTLRCDPISGHDNLYWYRRVMGKEIKFLLHFVKESKQDESGMPNNRFLAERTGGTYSTLKVQPAELEDSGVYFCASSQDYGSPEAFFGQGTRLTVV.